The subject of this entry is one T cell receptor beta chain. This specimen includes other DNA sequences encoding the same CDR3. Between the trimmed V and J ends, which lost 0 bases and 10 bases, there was a span of 9 bases. This CDR3 spans 11 amino acids. Germline-derived CDR1 and CDR2 are GTSNPN and SVGIG (reference sequence). The data belong to a study of blood T cell repertoires in COVID-19. Study-level background: COVID-19 samples, acute and convalescent, were from the United States, Italy and Spain. The analysed material was cDNA or gDNA that came from T cells, B-cell-depleted T cells, or PBMCs.

As originally analysed: Reference gene primer amplification gave estimated nucleated cell counts. The method was immunoSEQ multiplex PCR; TCRdb's version includes in-frame clones alone and lacks a portion of them. The V and J calls and clone size are taken from that table; D and trimming were inferred from the DNA. The table lists about 180,000 clones, more than 70% of them singletons, with roughly 3.7% in the top ten. This sequence joins TRBV30 and TRBJ1-1, with TRBD1 as a possible D gene (5 bases). This TCR was sampled from a woman under 40 with acute or convalescent COVID-19. Sequencing was performed on peripheral blood. The CDR3 is CAWSVQGVAFF. The CDR3 DNA is TGTGCCTGGAGTGTACAAGGGGTAGCTTTCTTT.